Listed below are T cell receptor beta chains from one sample, sequenced in a study of shared clonotypes between healthy human individuals. Method: immunoSEQ multiplex PCR; TCRdb's copy keeps in-frame clones and lacks some. The table lists under 2.5 million clones, roughly 92% of them singletons. What was sequenced was naive CD4+ T cells from PBMCs. The source of these receptors is a man between 18 and 35 years old in good health. Some clones in this sample may be carry-over from other donors' samples. The conserved cysteine and the conserved F or W are not part of the CDR3 here. The D gene is left open where the match is weak. Expanded clones get a size class; other rows say once, few or many, or leave the size out.

j_call v_call d_call clone_size cdr3_aa
TRBJ1-6 TRBV28 TRBD1 - ASSPGTAYNSPLH
TRBJ2-7 TRBV28 TRBD2 - ASNPPGGSGREQY
TRBJ1-2 TRBV7-2 - - ASSSTRTIGYT
TRBJ2-3 TRBV5-1 TRBD2 - ASSLGTSGSSTDTQY
TRBJ1-2 TRBV9 - - ASSVRQTVNYGYT
TRBJ1-5 TRBV6-1 - - ASSDTTGRGQPQH
TRBJ1-2 TRBV30 - - AWRGPGLSDYGYT
TRBJ2-3 TRBV6-5 TRBD1 - ASRDSSTDTQY
TRBJ2-5 TRBV6-1 - - ASSVQGNGGETQY
TRBJ1-2 TRBV7-8 - - ASSPQGRAYGYT
TRBJ1-1 TRBV27 - - ASSFGARSTEAF
TRBJ2-3 TRBV7-6 - once ASSTGQSTDTQY
TRBJ2-7 TRBV27 - - ASSLSWVGALSSYEQY
TRBJ2-7 TRBV5-6 - - ASSRDWEQY
TRBJ2-5 TRBV19 - - ASSDEFSETQY
TRBJ2-5 TRBV19 - - ATSVVWGGETQY
TRBJ2-3 TRBV5-1 - - ASSTGGPPSTDTQY
TRBJ2-3 TRBV9 TRBD2 - ASSVGGSGGTDTQY
TRBJ2-2 TRBV5-1 - - ASSLVGRDTGELF
TRBJ1-1 TRBV6-6 - - ASSYSSQSEAF
TRBJ1-2 TRBV10-1 - - ANPGRNHYGYT
TRBJ2-7 TRBV19 - - ASRPGHHQWRPNYEQY
TRBJ1-5 TRBV7-9 - - ASSGDGWGGVQPQH
TRBJ1-4 TRBV19 TRBD1 - ASSMVQGNEKLF
TRBJ2-2 TRBV10-2 - - ASSSGAGELF
TRBJ2-1 TRBV7-2 - - ASSFAGYNEQF
TRBJ2-3 TRBV6-4 - - ASSDRIEADTQY
TRBJ1-2 TRBV27 - - ASGGPHYGYT
TRBJ1-1 TRBV28 TRBD1 - ASSRDRWGGGF